One sample yielded the 21 T cell receptor beta chains listed below, sequenced in a study of beta chain features in type 1 diabetes. The entirety of the isolated RNA underwent reverse transcription, so expressed TCRB transcripts were sequenced. The repertoire was sequenced with immunoSEQ multiplex PCR; TCRdb's copy has only in-frame clones and lacks some. The sample lists fewer than 350,000 clones, around 7.8% occurring once. The specimen was central memory CD4+ T cells from blood. Receptor source: a young woman in good health.

This clone turned up a few times. The chain has TRBV14 and TRBJ2-5; perhaps TRBD1 as D (6 bases). Germline CDR1 and CDR2: SGHDN and FVKESK. With 2 bases removed from V and 2 bases from J, the gap between germline ends came to 18 bases. There are 17 residues in the CDR3. CDR3 nucleotide sequence: TGTGCCAGCAGCCAAACGTCAGGGGTTAGGTATCAAGAGACCCAGTACTTC. It yields the protein CASSQTSGVRYQETQYF.

This clone was counted only a few times. The V and J genes are TRBV29-1 and TRBJ2-1; D is perhaps TRBD2 (6 bases). The CDR3 has 13 amino acids. Germline V gene sequence: CDR1 SQVTM, CDR2 ANQGSEA. With 8 bases removed from V and 6 bases from J, the gap between germline ends came to 17 bases. The CDR3 spells CSPPTRRVNEQFF. The DNA for the CDR3 is TGCAGCCCCCCTACTCGGAGGGTCAATGAGCAGTTCTTC.

This CDR3 reads CASSVDGAGAYEQYF. The CDR3 DNA reads TGTGCCAGCAGCGTAGACGGAGCGGGGGCCTACGAGCAGTACTTC. This sequence joins TRBV9 and TRBJ2-7; 8 bases fit TRBD2. In germline, CDR1 is SGDLS, CDR2 YYNGEE. The CDR3 is made up of 15 amino acids. Trimming at V came to 0 bases and at J to 2 bases, leaving 4 bases not matched to a gene.

This clone was observed at least ten times. The chain couples TRBV2 to TRBJ1-1, with 10 bases that match TRBD1. The ends lost 4 bases at V and 1 base at J; junction bases unmatched: 0. CDR3 length: 14 residues. Germline CDR1 reads SNHLY; CDR2 reads FYNNEI. CDR3 region: CASSGQGANTEAFF. The DNA for the CDR3 is TGTGCCAGCAGTGGACAGGGGGCGAACACTGAAGCTTTCTTT.

This clone was seen a few times. The rearrangement joins TRBV2 to TRBJ2-5, with 12 bases identical to TRBD1. Germline CDR1 is SNHLY and CDR2 is FYNNEI. The CDR3 has 16 amino acids. J gave up 5 bases and V 4 bases, and 8 bases lay outside the gene matches. CDR3 sequence (DNA): TGTGCCAGCAGTGTGTTTGGGACAGGGGGCCGCGAGACCCAGTACTTC. Translating gives CASSVFGTGGRETQYF.

This clone has a handful of counts. The V call is TRBV7-9, the J call TRBJ1-4; D not resolved. Germline CDR1 reads SEHNR; CDR2 reads FQNEAQ (reference sequence). The ends were cut back, 4 bases at V and 6 bases at J, with 9 bases in the middle. This CDR3 is built from 13 residues. The CDR3 loop is CASSSERYEKLFF. CDR3 DNA sequence: TGTGCCAGCAGCTCGGAGCGGTATGAAAAACTGTTTTTT.

This clone was observed a few times. The chain uses TRBV7-2 and TRBJ1-1, with TRBD1 matching 8 bases. This CDR3 comprises 16 residues. V gave up 1 base and J gave up 1 base; unmatched junction bases: 5. CDR1 SGHTA and CDR2 FQGNSA come from the germline V gene. CDR3 DNA: TGTGCCAGCAGCTTAGAGGGACAGGTAGGGAACACTGAAGCTTTCTTT. Translation gives CASSLEGQVGNTEAFF.

The sample holds a few counts of this clone. The chain combines TRBV29-1 with TRBJ1-2, with D unclear. The germline CDR1 and CDR2 sequences are SQVTM and ANQGSEA. Trimming left V 5 bases short and J 7 bases short, with 20 bases between. The CDR3 has 14 residues. The CDR3 DNA follows: TGCAGCGTTACCGGTAGCCGTAAAGGCTCTGGCTACACCTTC. This codes for CSVTGSRKGSGYTF.

There are many counts of this clone. The chain carries TRBV7-8 and TRBJ1-6, with D perhaps matching TRBD1 (6 bases). CDR3 length equals 16 residues. The V gene's germline CDR1 is SGHVS and CDR2 FQNEAQ. The germline V and J ends were trimmed by 3 bases and 10 bases, with 19 bases remaining between them. The CDR3: CASSFGQPRAGSPLHF. CDR3 nucleotides: TGTGCCAGCAGCTTCGGACAGCCTCGCGCGGGATCACCCCTCCACTTT.

This clone was counted only a few times. This chain links TRBV18 with TRBJ2-1, with TRBD2 matching over 11 bases. Germline-derived CDR1 and CDR2 are KGHSH and LQKENI. The junction had 6 bases not matched to a gene; V was cut back by 2 bases and J by 6 bases. The CDR3 has 16 amino acids. The CDR3 here is CASSPGITSGSNEQFF. The CDR3, as DNA: TGTGCCAGCTCACCAGGTATAACTAGCGGGAGCAATGAGCAGTTCTTC.

This clone has a handful of counts. J is TRBJ2-7 and V is TRBV7-6; 9 bases are a match to TRBD2. There are 15 residues in the CDR3. CDR1 and CDR2 (germline): SGHVS, FNYEAQ. J was trimmed by 5 bases and V by 4 bases; bases with no gene match: 9. The CDR3 sequence: CASSSEAGGGDEQYF. As DNA, the CDR3 is TGTGCCAGCAGCTCGGAAGCGGGAGGCGGTGACGAGCAGTACTTC. Together with reference TRBV7-6 and TRBJ2-7, the CDR3 gives the full variable domain: GAGVSQSPRYKVTKRGQDVALRCDPISGHVSLYWYRQALGQGPEFLTYFNYEAQQDKSGLPNDRFSAERPEGSISTLTIQRTEQRDSAMYRCASSSEAGGGDEQYFGPGTRLTVT.

This CDR3 reads CASSRALTRNSPLHF. The CDR3 DNA reads as TGTGCCAGCAGCCGGGCGCTTACCAGAAATTCACCCCTCCACTTT. The V gene is TRBV27, the J gene TRBJ1-6, with D unclear. The CDR3 length is 15 residues. V was shortened by 6 bases and J by 7 bases, with 16 bases between the two germline ends. CDR1 and CDR2 from the germline V gene are MNHEY and SMNVEV (reference sequence).

Here the CDR3 reads CASSLGDFSGNTIYF. The CDR3 nucleotides read TGTGCCAGCAGCTTAGGGGACTTCTCTGGAAACACCATATATTTT. This chain links TRBV13 with TRBJ1-3; D remains unclear. The CDR3 loop spans 15 amino acids. With 0 bases removed from V and 0 bases from J, the gap between germline ends came to 6 bases. Germline assignment: CDR1 PRHDT and CDR2 FYEKMQ (reference sequence).

In this sample, this clone turned up a few times. The V gene is TRBV2, the J gene TRBJ2-7; D gene uncertain. The CDR3 runs 13 residues. Germline V gives CDR1 SNHLY, CDR2 FYNNEI. The V end was cut by 4 bases, the J end by 5 bases, with 12 bases between. As DNA, the CDR3 is TGTGCCAGCAGTGGACTTCTCCTCGACGAGCAGTACTTC. The encoded protein is CASSGLLLDEQYF. The variable domain in full, completed from reference TRBV2 and TRBJ2-7, reads EPEVTQTPSHQVTQMGQEVILRCVPISNHLYFYWYRQILGQKVEFLVSFYNNEISEKSEIFDDQFSVERPDGSNFTLKIRSTKLEDSAMYFCASSGLLLDEQYFGPGTRLTVT.

This clone was observed a few times. The chain joins TRBV20-1 to TRBJ2-1; D not resolved. CDR1 and CDR2 from the germline V gene are DFQATT and SNEGSKA (reference sequence). Trimming cost V 5 bases and J 7 bases, with 9 bases left between them. CDR3 length equals 11 residues. The CDR3: CSAAFFNEQFF. CDR3 nucleotide sequence: TGCAGTGCTGCCTTCTTTAATGAGCAGTTCTTC.

The chain couples TRBV25-1 to TRBJ1-2; 7 bases map to TRBD1. This CDR3 region has 16 residues. With V trimmed by 0 bases and J by 4 bases, 8 bases remained unmatched. Per the germline V gene, CDR1 is MGHDK and CDR2 is SYGVNS. CDR3 bases: TGTGCCAGCAGTGAATATCGTTTTCCAGGGGGCTATGGCTACACCTTC. Residues: CASSEYRFPGGYGYTF.

In its sample, this clone was seen a few times. This rearrangement joins TRBV7-8 to TRBJ1-1; 7 nucleotides match TRBD1. J was trimmed by 1 base and V by 7 bases; bases with no gene match: 6. Germline V lookup: CDR1 SGHVS, CDR2 FQNEAQ. The CDR3 spans 14 residues. CDR3: CASNKGQANTEAFF. CDR3 nucleotides: TGTGCCAGCAACAAAGGACAGGCGAACACTGAAGCTTTCTTT. The entire variable domain, with the rest obtained from reference TRBV7-8 and TRBJ1-1, is as follows: GAGVSQSPRYKVAKRGQDVALRCDPISGHVSLFWYQQALGQGPEFLTYFQNEAQLDKSGLPSDRFFAERPEGSVSTLKIQRTQQEDSAVYLCASNKGQANTEAFFGQGTRLTVV.

The table lists this clone with a few counts. Likely a read error: the CDR3 ends without its conserved phenylalanine or tryptophan. The rearrangement uses TRBV29-1 and TRBJ1-2; TRBD1 aligns across 7 bases. Germline trimming cut 2 bases from V and 4 bases from J; bases unmatched to any gene: 4. CDR3 size: 13 residues. The germline CDR1 and CDR2 sequences are SQVTM and ANQGSEA. The CDR3 DNA reads TGCAGCGTTGAAAGGGGGACAGCCTATGGCTACACCCTC. Its translation: CSVERGTAYGYTL.

The genes are TRBV7-8 and TRBJ2-7, with D possibly TRBD1 on 5 matching bases. The V end lost 6 bases, the J end lost 6 bases, and 12 bases lay between the germline ends. Per the germline V gene, CDR1 is SGHVS and CDR2 is FQNEAQ. There are 12 residues in the CDR3. The CDR3 sequence: CASRSGLREQYF. CDR3 nucleotides: TGTGCCAGCAGGTCAGGGTTACGCGAGCAGTACTTC.

This chain connects TRBV7-3 to TRBJ2-3; D uncertain. This CDR3 is built from 14 residues. Trimming pared 5 bases from V and 3 bases from J, leaving 12 bases between. The germline V gene encodes CDR1 SGHTA and CDR2 FQGTGA. CDR3 coding DNA: TGTGCCAGCAGCCCCGGGCAGTTGACAGATACGCAGTATTTT. Translated: CASSPGQLTDTQYF.

The chain carries TRBV15 and TRBJ2-3; D gene ambiguous. This CDR3 region has 15 residues. Germline loops: CDR1 LNHNV, CDR2 YYDKDF (reference sequence). The ends were cut back, 6 bases at V and 4 bases at J, with 17 bases in the middle. As DNA, the CDR3 is TGTGCCACCAGGCTTAATCCTCTCGCGTCAGATACGCAGTATTTT. It is translated as CATRLNPLASDTQYF.